This TCR beta chain was recovered during a study of blood T cell repertoires in COVID-19. Study-wide background: Sample material is recorded as cDNA or gDNA derived from T cells, B-cell-depleted T cells, or PBMCs.

TCRdb's copy holds only in-frame clones and misses some; the assay was immunoSEQ multiplex PCR. Here the sample spans about 110,000 clones, less than 90% being singletons. This CDR3 region has 13 residues. The ends were cut back, 9 bases at V and 1 base at J, with 7 bases in the middle. Germline V gene lookup returns CDR1 SNHLY and CDR2 FYNNEI. The sequence derives from a woman aged 60-70 years with acute or convalescent COVID-19. The J gene is TRBJ2-6, the V gene TRBV2; D is perhaps TRBD1 (6 bases). Sequenced: peripheral blood. Written as DNA, the CDR3 is TGTGCCAGACAGGGATCTGGGGCCAACGTCCTGACTTTC. Amino acid sequence: CARQGSGANVLTF.